The T cell receptor (beta chain) described here comes from a study of cytomegalovirus exposure and HLA in healthy donors. The V and J ends lost 2 bases and 1 base respectively, with 11 bases between them. Germline CDR1 is KGHSH and CDR2 is LQKENI. The CDR3 loop spans 15 amino acids. The PCR used 60 Vbeta and 13 Jbeta primers. Repertoires were generated with immunoSEQ multiplex PCR, while TCRdb's copy carries only in-frame clones and drops some. This table has 65,000 to 75,000 clones, roughly four fifths appearing once. This clone was counted a few times. Its specificity is not known. Study outcomes and limitations: The study dropped some indistinguishable V segments, TRBV6-2 and TRBV6-3 among them. Reportedly, a later analysis found an Asian-associated ancestry cluster had fewer N-insertions than the approximately 700-donor mean.

The specimen sequenced was PBMCs. The rearrangement uses TRBV18 and TRBJ1-1; D is undetermined. The receptor was isolated from a middle-aged man in good health and CMV-seronegative. As DNA, the CDR3 is TGTGCCAGCTCACCAAATCCAGCGGGGAACACTGAAGCTTTCTTT. Translation: CASSPNPAGNTEAFF.